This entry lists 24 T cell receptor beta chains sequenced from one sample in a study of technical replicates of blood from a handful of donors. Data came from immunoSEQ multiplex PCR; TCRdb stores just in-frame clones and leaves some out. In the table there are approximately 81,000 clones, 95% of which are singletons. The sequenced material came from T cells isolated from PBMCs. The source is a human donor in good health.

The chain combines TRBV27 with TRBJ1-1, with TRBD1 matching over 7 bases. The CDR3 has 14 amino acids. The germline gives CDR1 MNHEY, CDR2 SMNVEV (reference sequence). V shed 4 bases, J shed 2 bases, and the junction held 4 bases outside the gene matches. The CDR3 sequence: CASSWGTANTEAFF. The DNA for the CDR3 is TGTGCCAGCAGTTGGGGGACAGCCAACACTGAAGCTTTCTTT.

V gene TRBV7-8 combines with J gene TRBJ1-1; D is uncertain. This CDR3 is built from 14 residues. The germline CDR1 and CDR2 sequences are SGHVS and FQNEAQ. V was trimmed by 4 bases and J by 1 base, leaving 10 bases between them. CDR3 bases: TGTGCCAGCAGCTCCCTCGAGGGGAACACTGAAGCTTTCTTT. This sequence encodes CASSSLEGNTEAFF.

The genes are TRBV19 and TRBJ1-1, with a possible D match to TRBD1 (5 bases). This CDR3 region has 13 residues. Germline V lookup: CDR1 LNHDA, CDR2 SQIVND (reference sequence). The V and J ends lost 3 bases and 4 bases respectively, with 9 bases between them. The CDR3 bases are TGTGCCAGTAGTATCAGGGTGCCCACTGAAGCTTTCTTT. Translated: CASSIRVPTEAFF.

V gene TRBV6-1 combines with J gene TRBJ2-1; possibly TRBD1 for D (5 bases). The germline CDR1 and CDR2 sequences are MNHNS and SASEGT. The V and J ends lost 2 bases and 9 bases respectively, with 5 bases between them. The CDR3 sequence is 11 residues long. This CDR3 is CASSETGEQFF. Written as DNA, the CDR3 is TGTGCCAGCAGTGAAACAGGTGAGCAGTTCTTC.

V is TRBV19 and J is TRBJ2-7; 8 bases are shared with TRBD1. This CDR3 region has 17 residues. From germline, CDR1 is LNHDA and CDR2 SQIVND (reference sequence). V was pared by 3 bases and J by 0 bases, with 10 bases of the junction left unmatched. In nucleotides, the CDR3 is TGTGCCAGTAGTATGGGGACAGGTGCCGGGAGCTCCTACGAGCAGTACTTC. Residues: CASSMGTGAGSSYEQYF.

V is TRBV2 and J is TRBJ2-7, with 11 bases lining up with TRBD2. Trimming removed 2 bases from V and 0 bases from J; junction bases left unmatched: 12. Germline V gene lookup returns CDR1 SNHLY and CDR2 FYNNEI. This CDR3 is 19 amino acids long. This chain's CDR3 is CASSESESASGRSSYEQYF. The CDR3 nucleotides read TGTGCCAGCAGTGAATCTGAGTCCGCTAGCGGGAGGAGCTCCTACGAGCAGTACTTC.

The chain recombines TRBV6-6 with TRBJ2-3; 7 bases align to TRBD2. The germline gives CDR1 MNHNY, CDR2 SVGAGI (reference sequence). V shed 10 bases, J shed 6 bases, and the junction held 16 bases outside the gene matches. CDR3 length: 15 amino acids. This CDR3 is CATKSGGGPSDTQYF. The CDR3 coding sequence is TGTGCCACAAAGTCGGGGGGAGGGCCATCGGATACGCAGTATTTT.

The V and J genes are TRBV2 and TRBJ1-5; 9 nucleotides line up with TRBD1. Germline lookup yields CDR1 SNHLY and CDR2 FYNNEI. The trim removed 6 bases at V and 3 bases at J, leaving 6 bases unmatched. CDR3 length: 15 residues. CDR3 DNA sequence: TGTGCCAGCAGGACCACAGGGGGCACCAATCAGCCCCAGCATTTT. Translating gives CASRTTGGTNQPQHF.

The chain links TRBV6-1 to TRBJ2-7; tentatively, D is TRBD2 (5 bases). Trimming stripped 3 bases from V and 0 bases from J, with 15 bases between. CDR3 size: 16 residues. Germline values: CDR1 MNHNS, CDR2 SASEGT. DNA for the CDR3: TGTGCCAGCAGTGACCCCGGGGTATCCCCCTCCTACGAGCAGTACTTC. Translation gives CASSDPGVSPSYEQYF.

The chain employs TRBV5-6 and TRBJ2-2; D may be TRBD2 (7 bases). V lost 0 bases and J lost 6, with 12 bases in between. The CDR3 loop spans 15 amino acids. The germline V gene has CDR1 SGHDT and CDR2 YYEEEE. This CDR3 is CASSLVGGQAGELFF. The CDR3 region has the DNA TGTGCCAGCAGCTTGGTGGGGGGGCAGGCCGGGGAGCTGTTTTTT.

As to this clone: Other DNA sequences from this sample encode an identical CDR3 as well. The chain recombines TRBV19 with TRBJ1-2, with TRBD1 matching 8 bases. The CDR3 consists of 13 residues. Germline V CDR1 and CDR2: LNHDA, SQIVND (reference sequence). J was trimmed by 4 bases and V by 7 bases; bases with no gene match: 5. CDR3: CASNPDRGYGYTF. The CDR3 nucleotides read TGTGCCAGTAATCCCGACAGGGGCTATGGCTACACCTTC.

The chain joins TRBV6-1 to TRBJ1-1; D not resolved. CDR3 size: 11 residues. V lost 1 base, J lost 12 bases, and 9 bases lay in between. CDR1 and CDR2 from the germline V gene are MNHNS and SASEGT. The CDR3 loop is CASSEGASPFF. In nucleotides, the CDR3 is TGTGCCAGCAGTGAAGGAGCAAGTCCTTTCTTT.

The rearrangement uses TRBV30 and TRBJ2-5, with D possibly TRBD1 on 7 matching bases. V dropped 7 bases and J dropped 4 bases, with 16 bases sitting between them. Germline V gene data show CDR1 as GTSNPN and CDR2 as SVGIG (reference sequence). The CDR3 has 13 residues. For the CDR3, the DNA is TGTGCCTACGGAGGGGGCCCAGGAGAGACCCAGTACTTC. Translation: CAYGGGPGETQYF.

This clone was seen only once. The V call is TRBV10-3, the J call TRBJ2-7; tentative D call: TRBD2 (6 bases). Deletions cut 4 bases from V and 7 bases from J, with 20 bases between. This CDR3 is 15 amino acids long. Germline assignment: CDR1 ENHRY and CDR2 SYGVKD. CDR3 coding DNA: TGTGCCATCAGTGTGCCCCCGAGCCCTAGCGTGGAGCAGTACTTC. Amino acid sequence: CAISVPPSPSVEQYF.

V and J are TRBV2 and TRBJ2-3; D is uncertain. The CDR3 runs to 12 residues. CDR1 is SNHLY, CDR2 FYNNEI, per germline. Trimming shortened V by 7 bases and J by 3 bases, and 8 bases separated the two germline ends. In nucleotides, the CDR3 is TGTGCCAGCACTGTTCGTACAGATACGCAGTATTTT. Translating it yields CASTVRTDTQYF.

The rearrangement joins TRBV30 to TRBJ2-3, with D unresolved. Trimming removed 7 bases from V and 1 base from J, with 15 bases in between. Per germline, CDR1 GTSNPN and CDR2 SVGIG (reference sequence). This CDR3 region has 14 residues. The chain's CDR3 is CALSKHLGTDTQYF. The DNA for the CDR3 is TGTGCCTTAAGCAAGCACTTGGGCACAGATACGCAGTATTTT.

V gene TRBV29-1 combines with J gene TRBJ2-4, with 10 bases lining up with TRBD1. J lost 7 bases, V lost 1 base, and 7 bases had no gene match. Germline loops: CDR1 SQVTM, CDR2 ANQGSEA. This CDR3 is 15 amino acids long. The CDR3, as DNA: TGCAGCGTTGAAGGGCGGGACAGGGGATCGAACATTCAGTACTTC. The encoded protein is CSVEGRDRGSNIQYF.

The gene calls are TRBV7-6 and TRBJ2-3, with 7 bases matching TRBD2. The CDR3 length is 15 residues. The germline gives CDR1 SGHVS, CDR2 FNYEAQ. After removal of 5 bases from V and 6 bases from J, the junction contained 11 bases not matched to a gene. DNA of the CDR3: TGTGCCAGCAGCCTAGTGGCGGGAGAGGCTGATACGCAGTATTTT. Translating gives CASSLVAGEADTQYF.

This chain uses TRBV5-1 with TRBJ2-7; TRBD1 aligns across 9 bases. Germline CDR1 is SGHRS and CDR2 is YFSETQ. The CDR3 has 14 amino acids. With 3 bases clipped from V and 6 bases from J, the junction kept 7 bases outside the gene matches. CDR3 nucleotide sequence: TGCGCCAGCAGCTCCGGGACAGGGTGGTTCGAGCAGTACTTC. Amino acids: CASSSGTGWFEQYF.

The CDR3 DNA follows: TGTGCCAGCAGCTTACTAGCCTACGAGCAGTACTTC. It translates to CASSLLAYEQYF. The rearrangement joins TRBV5-6 to TRBJ2-7, with D possibly being TRBD2 (5 bases). Germline V gives CDR1 SGHDT, CDR2 YYEEEE. The ends were cut back, 2 bases at V and 2 bases at J, with 5 bases in the middle. The CDR3 runs to 12 residues.

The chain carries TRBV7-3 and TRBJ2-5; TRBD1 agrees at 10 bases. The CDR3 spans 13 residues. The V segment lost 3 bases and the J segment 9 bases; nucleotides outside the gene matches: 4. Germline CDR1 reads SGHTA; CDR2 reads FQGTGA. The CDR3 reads CASSFTGTGAQYF. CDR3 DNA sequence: TGTGCCAGCAGCTTTACCGGGACAGGGGCCCAGTACTTC. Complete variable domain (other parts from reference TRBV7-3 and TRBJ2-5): GAGVSQTPSNKVTEKGKYVELRCDPISGHTALYWYRQSLGQGPEFLIYFQGTGAADDSGLPNDRFFAVRPEGSVSTLKIQRTERGDSAVYLCASSFTGTGAQYFGPGTRLLVL.

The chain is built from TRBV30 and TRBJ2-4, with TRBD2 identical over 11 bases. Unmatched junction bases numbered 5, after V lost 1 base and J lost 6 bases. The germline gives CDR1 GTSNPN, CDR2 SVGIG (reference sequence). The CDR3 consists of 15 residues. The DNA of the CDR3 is TGTGCCTGGAGTGCCAGACTAGCGGGAAGAAACATTCAGTACTTC. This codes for CAWSARLAGRNIQYF.

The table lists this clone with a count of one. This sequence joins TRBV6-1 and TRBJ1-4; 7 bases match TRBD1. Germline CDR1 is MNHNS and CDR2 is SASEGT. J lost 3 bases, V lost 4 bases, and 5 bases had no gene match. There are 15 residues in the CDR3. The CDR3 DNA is TGTGCCAGCAGTGGCGACAGGGTAGCTAATGAAAAACTGTTTTTT. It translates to CASSGDRVANEKLFF.

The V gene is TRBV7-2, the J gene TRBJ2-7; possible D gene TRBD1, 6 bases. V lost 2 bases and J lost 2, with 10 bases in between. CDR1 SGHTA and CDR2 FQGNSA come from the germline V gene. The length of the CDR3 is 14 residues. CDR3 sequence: CASSLHRVTYEQYF. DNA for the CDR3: TGTGCCAGCAGCTTACACAGGGTTACCTACGAGCAGTACTTC.